A single T cell receptor (beta chain) is shown here with its context. Its antigen remains undetermined. No qualities accompany the bases; no much larger clone lies one base away. The germline V gene yields SGHTA for CDR1 and FQGNSA for CDR2. Inclusive of the bounding cysteine and phenylalanine, the CDR3 is 14 residues long. Only the CDR3 portion is preserved as DNA: 42 bases, with reading frame beginning at the first base. The junction shows trimming of 0 bases on V and 5 bases on J, plus 8 bases between the germline ends. The data originate from a study of T cell responses to AZD1222 COVID-19 vaccine (dated by TCRdb to the early 2020s). Concerning the study at large: AZD1222 recipients given second doses at about 4 weeks or at about 12 weeks were pooled, since spike-specific TCR depth and breadth were not found to differ between the two schedules. A total of 230 to 250 trial participants underwent TCR sequencing, of whom some 200 had received two doses of AZD1222 and approximately 26 had received two doses of the MenACWY control vaccine. Trial participants were enrolled by age into 18-55, 56-69 and 70-plus year subgroups, with roughly 150, 30 and 60 TCR-sequenced participants respectively.

The CDR3 regions of human TCRbeta chains were analyzed by immunosequencing. Turning to the authors' computational methods: Repertoire TCRs were matched against a reference library of SARS-CoV-2-specific TCRs generated with the MIRA antigen-specificity platform. Breadth meant the fraction of unique TCRs that were SARS-CoV-2-associated, whereas depth meant the fraction of total T cells that were SARS-CoV-2-associated. Each spike-specific TCR was assigned to its reactive spike region and to a CD4 or CD8 class using the MIRA data. Log10-transformed breadth and depth values were compared by one-way ANOVA with Sidak's multiple comparisons tests. The table comes from immuneACCESS by way of TCRdb, which keeps in-frame sequences with V and J called. Part of the clones is missing from these tables; in studies checked, under half for an unresolved V gene and the rest for unknown reasons. V, J and clone size derive from that table, while D and trimming were established from the DNA sequence. The sample table records roughly 100,000 clones; roughly 88% of these occur just once. Together, the top ten hold 20% of the sample.

Study-level results and caveats: After two AZD1222 doses, both the breadth and the depth of spike-specific TCRs were significantly higher than at day 0 and than in MenACWY recipients. In the small 56-69-year group, the increase in depth fell short of significance, most likely because of low power. Because no day 14 peak-response samples were available, the repertoires could be characterized only after the peak T cell response. Epitopes outside the regions mutated in the B.1.351 and B.1.1.7 variants were reportedly recognized by nearly half of the unique spike-specific TCRs. Only five or six AZD1222 recipients were SARS-CoV-2 seropositive at baseline, limiting conclusions about previously exposed vaccinees. Most participants were white British and females outnumbered males, and the authors suggested that clonal diversity may have been underestimated. The whole spike protein was spanned by vaccine-associated CD4 TCRs, and dominant responses were seen in regions 160-218 and 743-854.

Reading the label with the study, this specimen's time point is: baseline before first vaccination. Samples from vaccinated people were obtained from the UK trials COV001 and COV002, which included a single-blind randomized controlled phase 2/3 trial of AZD1222 (ChAdOx1 nCoV-19) in healthy adults. Trial participant PBMC samples were collected at day 0 and day 28 after the second dose for TCRbeta chain sequencing. The rearrangement joined TRBV7-2 to TRBJ1-5; no D gene can be assigned with confidence. The sequenced sample was peripheral blood, obtained on day 0 of AZD1222 vaccination. This TCR was recovered from an adult in good health. This receptor has the CDR3 CASSLADGDQPQHF. The bases are TGTGCCAGCAGCTTAGCCGACGGTGATCAGCCCCAGCATTTT.